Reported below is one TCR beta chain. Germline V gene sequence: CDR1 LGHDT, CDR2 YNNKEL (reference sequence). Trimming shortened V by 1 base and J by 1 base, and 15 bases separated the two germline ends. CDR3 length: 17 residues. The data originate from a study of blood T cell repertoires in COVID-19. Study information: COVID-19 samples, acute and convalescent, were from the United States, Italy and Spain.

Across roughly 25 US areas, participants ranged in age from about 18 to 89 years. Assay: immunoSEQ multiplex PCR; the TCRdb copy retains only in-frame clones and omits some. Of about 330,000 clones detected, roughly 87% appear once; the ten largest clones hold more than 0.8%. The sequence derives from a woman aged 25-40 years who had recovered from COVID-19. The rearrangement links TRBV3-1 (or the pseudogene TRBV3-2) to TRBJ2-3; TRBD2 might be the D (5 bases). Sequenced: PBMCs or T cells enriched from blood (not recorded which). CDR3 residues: CASSQGERPFGTDTQYF. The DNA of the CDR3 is TGTGCCAGCAGCCAAGGTGAGCGGCCTTTTGGCACAGATACGCAGTATTTT.